Listed below are T cell receptor beta chains from one sample, sequenced in a study of Ad26.COV2.S vaccination and SARS-CoV-2 variants. Measured with immunoSEQ multiplex PCR; TCRdb has only the in-frame clones, and not every one. The data contain 300,000 to 350,000 clones, roughly 84% of them seen just once; the ten biggest clones take up approximately 2%. Sequencing used peripheral blood, obtained in a trial of Ad26.COV2.S vaccine versus placebo. These receptors were obtained from a person between 18 and 60 years old who received the Ad26.COV2.S COVID-19 vaccine or a placebo. Both conserved end residues are part of each CDR3. A D gene is named only where the DNA matches it firmly. Expanded clones are given a class, and other clones once, few, many or no size at all.

CDR3 DNA | CDR3 protein | clone size | J gene | V gene | D gene
TGTGCCAGCTCACGCCGCAGTAAGACAGGGGGCGCGGACAATGAGCAGTTCTTC | CASSRRSKTGGADNEQFF | once | TRBJ2-1 | TRBV18 | TRBD1
TGTGCCAGCAGCGCCAGGGAATTCGGGTATGGCTACACCTTC | CASSAREFGYGYTF | few | TRBJ1-2 | TRBV9 | NA
TGTGCCAGCAGCTTACTGCCGGGACGGCGCACAGATACGCAGTATTTT | CASSLLPGRRTDTQYF | NA | TRBJ2-3 | TRBV11-1 | NA
TGTGCCAGCAGCCGTGGGGGACAGGCTCTCCTAGTGGGCAATCAGCCCCAGCATTTT | CASSRGGQALLVGNQPQHF | NA | TRBJ1-5 | TRBV6-2/TRBV6-3 | TRBD1
TGCGCCAGCAGCATCGGACAGGGGGCAGATACGCAGTATTTT | CASSIGQGADTQYF | NA | TRBJ2-3 | TRBV5-1 | TRBD1
TGTGCCAGCAGTCCAGGGCCTAAGAGCACTGAAGCTTTCTTT | CASSPGPKSTEAFF | NA | TRBJ1-1 | TRBV6-5 | NA
TGCGCCAGCAGCTTGGTTACAGGGGCGAACACTGAAGCTTTCTTT | CASSLVTGANTEAFF | NA | TRBJ1-1 | TRBV5-1 | TRBD1
TGTGCCAGCAGTTACTCGGTGCAAGGGAGCTCCTATAATTCACCCCTCCACTTT | CASSYSVQGSSYNSPLHF | few | TRBJ1-6 | TRBV6-2/TRBV6-3 | NA
TGTGCCAGCAGCCTCCAGGGCAGTGACTCCTACGAGCAGTACTTC | CASSLQGSDSYEQYF | few | TRBJ2-7 | TRBV11-2 | NA
TGTGCCTCCGACGGTGGGGGCCGGAACGAGCAGTACTTC | CASDGGGRNEQYF | NA | TRBJ2-7 | TRBV4-2 | NA
TGTGCCAGCAGCCTAGATGACAGGTCTTCCTATAATTCACCCCTCCACTTT | CASSLDDRSSYNSPLHF | NA | TRBJ1-6 | TRBV3-1/TRBV3-2 | NA
TGTGCCAGCAGCGCCGGACAGGGGCACTATGGCTACACCTTC | CASSAGQGHYGYTF | NA | TRBJ1-2 | TRBV9 | TRBD1
TGTGCCAGCAGCTTAGCATACGACAGGGTTAGCAATCAGCCCCAGCATTTT | CASSLAYDRVSNQPQHF | NA | TRBJ1-5 | TRBV7-2 | TRBD1
TGTGCCAGCAGCCCCCGGACAGGGTACGGCGGGGAGCTGTTTTTT | CASSPRTGYGGELFF | NA | TRBJ2-2 | TRBV7-2 | TRBD1
TGTGCCAGCAGCGTACAGGGGGCCTCTGGAAACACCATATATTTT | CASSVQGASGNTIYF | NA | TRBJ1-3 | TRBV9 | TRBD1
TGTGCCAGCAGCCTGGAGAATCAGCCCCAGCATTTT | CASSLENQPQHF | NA | TRBJ1-5 | TRBV5-4 | NA
TGTGCCAGCAGTTTCCAGAGGGGGCAACAAGAGACCCAGTACTTC | CASSFQRGQQETQYF | NA | TRBJ2-5 | TRBV6-5 | TRBD1
TGTGCCAGCAGTGATAAGGGGCTGGGGACTGAAGCTTTCTTT | CASSDKGLGTEAFF | NA | TRBJ1-1 | TRBV6-1 | NA
TGTGCCAGCAGCTTGGAGGCCGGGACAGGGAACTATGGCTACACCTTC | CASSLEAGTGNYGYTF | few | TRBJ1-2 | TRBV5-8 | TRBD1
TGCGCCAGCACCGGAATGACAGGTTCCAATCAGCCCCAGCATTTT | CASTGMTGSNQPQHF | NA | TRBJ1-5 | TRBV23-1 | NA
TGCGCCAGCAGCTTCACAGGACCCACAGATACGCAGTATTTT | CASSFTGPTDTQYF | NA | TRBJ2-3 | TRBV5-1 | NA
TGTGCCAGCAGCCAAGAAGGTCAGGGGCCTTATGGCTACACCTTC | CASSQEGQGPYGYTF | NA | TRBJ1-2 | TRBV4-2 | NA
TGTGCCTGGAACCTGGGGGGGGATAATCAGCCCCAGCATTTT | CAWNLGGDNQPQHF | NA | TRBJ1-5 | TRBV30 | NA
TGTGCCAGGACAGGTGCCTACGAGCAGTACTTC | CARTGAYEQYF | NA | TRBJ2-7 | TRBV21-1 | NA
TGTGCCAGCAGCGTACCCCCACATCATGGCTACACCTTC | CASSVPPHHGYTF | once | TRBJ1-2 | TRBV9 | NA
TGTGCCAGCAGGGACAGGGGGAACTATGGCTACACCTTC | CASRDRGNYGYTF | few | TRBJ1-2 | TRBV19 | TRBD1
TGCAGTGCTAGAGGTAACAATGAGCAGTTCTTC | CSARGNNEQFF | NA | TRBJ2-1 | TRBV20-1 | NA
TGTGCCTGGGGCGAACAGGGTTCTGGGGAGCACTTC | CAWGEQGSGEHF | NA | TRBJ2-7 | TRBV30 | NA
TGCGCCAGCCGGATTAATGAAAAACTGTTTTTT | CASRINEKLFF | NA | TRBJ1-4 | TRBV5-1 | NA
TGTGCCAGCAGTTACTCGAAACAGGGAGGCGACAATGAGCAGTTCTTC | CASSYSKQGGDNEQFF | NA | TRBJ2-1 | TRBV6-5 | NA
TGCAGCGTTCTTGGGGCAAATCAAGAGACCCAGTACTTC | CSVLGANQETQYF | NA | TRBJ2-5 | TRBV29-1 | NA
TGTGCCAGTAGTTCCGGGACAGGGTCGGGAACTGAAGCTTTCTTT | CASSSGTGSGTEAFF | once | TRBJ1-1 | TRBV19 | TRBD1
TGTGCCAGCAGCGAAGGGACAGGGTATGTCAATGAGCAGTTCTTC | CASSEGTGYVNEQFF | NA | TRBJ2-1 | TRBV3-1/TRBV3-2 | TRBD1
TGTGCCAGCAGCTTCCCCGGACAGGGTCGTCAGGATGAAGCTTTCTTT | CASSFPGQGRQDEAFF | NA | TRBJ1-1 | TRBV5-4 | TRBD1
TGTGCCAGCAGTGACAGCGGGGGGCGGTACAATGAGCAGTTCTTC | CASSDSGGRYNEQFF | NA | TRBJ2-1 | TRBV6-1 | TRBD2
TGTGCCACCAGCAGAGATAAAGGACAGGGGAGGATGAACACTGAAGCTTTCTTT | CATSRDKGQGRMNTEAFF | NA | TRBJ1-1 | TRBV15 | TRBD1
TGTGCCAGCAACTCAAGGGGGTCGGGAGCTTTCTTT | CASNSRGSGAFF | NA | TRBJ1-1 | TRBV7-2 | NA
TGTGCCAGCAGCTTAGATGTGGCTAGCCCCCCCCATACGCAGTATTTT | CASSLDVASPPHTQYF | NA | TRBJ2-3 | TRBV7-2 | NA
TGTGCCAGCAGCTTCTCAAATGGAGGTCTGTTTTTT | CASSFSNGGLFF | NA | TRBJ1-4 | TRBV11-2 | NA
TGTGCCAGCAGCTTAGGGGGACAGGGTTACGGCTACACCTTC | CASSLGGQGYGYTF | NA | TRBJ1-2 | TRBV11-2 | TRBD1
TGTGCCAGTAGTATGGGACAGGGTCATCAGCCCCAGCATTTT | CASSMGQGHQPQHF | NA | TRBJ1-5 | TRBV19 | TRBD1
TGTGCCAGTAGTATGACGGTCAGGGAAAACTATGGCTACACCTTC | CASSMTVRENYGYTF | NA | TRBJ1-2 | TRBV19 | NA
TGTGCCAGCAGCCAAGATACCGGGGCGGGAAACATTCAGTACTTC | CASSQDTGAGNIQYF | few | TRBJ2-4 | TRBV4-2 | NA
TGTGCCAGTAGTAAGCTAGCGGGGGGAATCTACGAGCAGTACTTC | CASSKLAGGIYEQYF | few | TRBJ2-7 | TRBV19 | TRBD2
TGTGCCAGCAGCCCTAAGGAGACAGGGGCGTCACCCCTCCACTTT | CASSPKETGASPLHF | NA | TRBJ1-6 | TRBV7-2 | TRBD1
TGTGCCAGCAGCCCCGGACAGGTCCATCTGAACACTGAAGCTTTCTTT | CASSPGQVHLNTEAFF | few | TRBJ1-1 | TRBV7-2 | TRBD1
TGTGCTAGCAGCTTGGGTCCGCGGGGGGGTCAAGAGACCCAGTACTTC | CASSLGPRGGQETQYF | NA | TRBJ2-5 | TRBV7-7 | TRBD2
TGTGCCAGCAGCGGGGACAGGGGGCGGAATGAAGCTTTCTTT | CASSGDRGRNEAFF | NA | TRBJ1-1 | TRBV5-6 | TRBD1
TGTGCCAGTAGTATAGCCCCCCCAGGGAACCACGAGCAGTACTTC | CASSIAPPGNHEQYF | NA | TRBJ2-7 | TRBV19 | NA
TGTGCCAGCAGTAATCCGACTAGCGGGGGTCACGAGCAGTACTTC | CASSNPTSGGHEQYF | NA | TRBJ2-7 | TRBV6-5 | TRBD2
TGTGCCAGCAGCCAACTGACAGGTTACGAGCAGTACTTC | CASSQLTGYEQYF | NA | TRBJ2-7 | TRBV6-5 | NA
TGTGCCATCAGTGAAGGGGAAGGGGGCGTTAGTGGTAGCTACACCTTC | CAISEGEGGVSGSYTF | NA | TRBJ1-2 | TRBV10-3 | TRBD1
TGCGCCAGCAGCGCGGGGACACAAGAGACCCAGTACTTC | CASSAGTQETQYF | NA | TRBJ2-5 | TRBV5-1 | NA